These T cell receptor beta chains were read from a single sample in a study of blood T cell repertoires in COVID-19. Measured with immunoSEQ multiplex PCR; TCRdb has only the in-frame clones, and not every one. The table includes over 75,000 clones, 75% to 90% detected once. Source material: peripheral blood. The receptors here all came from a human donor with active COVID-19. The donor label of this sample is uncertain. Both conserved end residues are part of each CDR3. D genes are given only for firm matches. Part of the rows lack a size; the others show once, few, many or a class for expanded clones.

D: TRBD1
J: TRBJ1-4
size: NA
V: TRBV2
DNA: TGTGCCAGCAGTGGTAAACAGGGGCAACTGTTTTTT
CDR3: CASSGKQGQLFF

D: NA
J: TRBJ1-2
size: NA
V: TRBV10-3
DNA: TGTGCCATCTCATTAGGGGATGTTGGCTACACCTTC
CDR3: CAISLGDVGYTF

D: TRBD2
J: TRBJ2-5
size: NA
V: TRBV27
DNA: TGTGCCAGCAGAGTAGCGGGGGGGCCAATAGAGACCCAGTACTTC
CDR3: CASRVAGGPIETQYF

D: NA
J: TRBJ2-1
size: NA
V: TRBV24-1
DNA: TGTGCCACCAGTGATTTCGAGGCCGTGGATGAGCAGTTCTTC
CDR3: CATSDFEAVDEQFF

D: TRBD2
J: TRBJ2-3
size: once
V: TRBV7-9
DNA: TGTGCCAGCACCCTACTAGCGGGGGGGGATACGCAGTATTTT
CDR3: CASTLLAGGDTQYF

D: TRBD2
J: TRBJ2-7
size: NA
V: TRBV19
DNA: TGTGCCAGTAGTATCTCGGCGGGGGTTGCCTACGAGCAGTACTTC
CDR3: CASSISAGVAYEQYF

D: TRBD1
J: TRBJ1-2
size: NA
V: TRBV11-2
DNA: TGTGCCAGCAGCCACGACAGGGCCCGTATCGGCGGCTACACCTTC
CDR3: CASSHDRARIGGYTF

D: TRBD1
J: TRBJ2-7
size: once
V: TRBV6-5
DNA: TGTGCCAGCAGTTCCGGGACAGGGAGGACCTACGAGCAGTACTTC
CDR3: CASSSGTGRTYEQYF

D: TRBD1
J: TRBJ2-6
size: NA
V: TRBV15
DNA: TGTGCCACCAGCGTCCAGACAGGGGCTATCTCTGGGGCCAACGTCCTGACTTTC
CDR3: CATSVQTGAISGANVLTF

D: NA
J: TRBJ2-7
size: NA
V: TRBV27
DNA: TGTGCCAGCAGTTTAGCGGGCAACGAGCAGTACTTC
CDR3: CASSLAGNEQYF

D: NA
J: TRBJ1-3
size: NA
V: TRBV18
DNA: TGTGCCAGCTCACCAGACGAGAAAGGGACACTCTCTGGAAACACCATATATTTT
CDR3: CASSPDEKGTLSGNTIYF

D: NA
J: TRBJ2-3
size: NA
V: TRBV27
DNA: TGTGCCAGCTCAAGCACAGATACGCAGTATTTT
CDR3: CASSSTDTQYF

D: TRBD2
J: TRBJ2-4
size: NA
V: TRBV6-2/TRBV6-3
DNA: TGTGCCAGCAGCCCCCTAGGACTAGCGGGGGGCCCTATAGGGGGAAACATTCAGTACTTC
CDR3: CASSPLGLAGGPIGGNIQYF

D: NA
J: TRBJ1-4
size: NA
V: TRBV6-5
DNA: TGTGCCAGTCTGGGGCCTAATGAAAAACTGTTTTTT
CDR3: CASLGPNEKLFF

D: NA
J: TRBJ1-1
size: NA
V: TRBV6-5
DNA: TGTGCCAGTAGACGACGTGGGGGCGCCGACACTGAAGCTTTCTTT
CDR3: CASRRRGGADTEAFF

D: NA
J: TRBJ1-1
size: NA
V: TRBV19
DNA: TGTGCCAGTAGTCTGGAAGTGTTGGCAGGATTGAACACTGAAGCTTTCTTT
CDR3: CASSLEVLAGLNTEAFF

D: NA
J: TRBJ1-1
size: NA
V: TRBV3-1/TRBV3-2
DNA: TGTGCCAGCAGCCTCGGGGTTAACACTGAAGCTTTCTTT
CDR3: CASSLGVNTEAFF

D: NA
J: TRBJ2-1
size: once
V: TRBV5-1
DNA: TGCGCCAGCAGCCCTCGGACAGGCCGGGGGTTGGAGCAGTTCTTC
CDR3: CASSPRTGRGLEQFF

D: NA
J: TRBJ1-2
size: NA
V: TRBV5-4
DNA: TGTGCCAGCAGCTGGACAGATGGCTACACCTTC
CDR3: CASSWTDGYTF

D: NA
J: TRBJ2-3
size: NA
V: TRBV5-1
DNA: TGCGCCAGCAGCTTGACTTCGGTTCTCTCCCATACGGTAGATACGCAGTATTTT
CDR3: CASSLTSVLSHTVDTQYF

D: NA
J: TRBJ2-3
size: once
V: TRBV29-1
DNA: TGCAGCGTTGGAGGCAGGGCAACAGATACGCAGTATTTT
CDR3: CSVGGRATDTQYF

D: NA
J: TRBJ2-5
size: NA
V: TRBV7-7
DNA: TGTGCTAGCAGCTTAGCCGGCCAACGGAGAGAGACCCAGTACTTC
CDR3: CASSLAGQRRETQYF

D: TRBD2
J: TRBJ2-7
size: NA
V: TRBV6-2/TRBV6-3
DNA: TGTGCCAGCAGCCCCGACCGGGACTATTCCTACGAGCAGTACTTC
CDR3: CASSPDRDYSYEQYF

D: TRBD1
J: TRBJ1-4
size: NA
V: TRBV2
DNA: TGTGCCAGCAGCCGACAGGGAACTAATGAAAAACTGTTTTTT
CDR3: CASSRQGTNEKLFF

D: NA
J: TRBJ2-2
size: NA
V: TRBV27
DNA: TGTGCCAGCAGTTTTATTACTGGGCCAGGAACCGGGGAGCTGTTTTTT
CDR3: CASSFITGPGTGELFF

D: NA
J: TRBJ1-5
size: NA
V: TRBV28
DNA: TGTGCCAGCAGTTTAGCCCTGTCGCAGGTTAATAGCAATCAGCCCCAGCATTTT
CDR3: CASSLALSQVNSNQPQHF

D: TRBD1
J: TRBJ2-3
size: NA
V: TRBV5-1
DNA: TGCGCCAGCAGCTCGAACCCGAGGGACGACAGGGCGAATACAGATACGCAGTATTTT
CDR3: CASSSNPRDDRANTDTQYF

D: NA
J: TRBJ2-3
size: NA
V: TRBV4-1
DNA: TGCGCCAGCAGCCAAGTTCCGGGCACAGATACGCAGTATTTT
CDR3: CASSQVPGTDTQYF

D: NA
J: TRBJ1-5
size: NA
V: TRBV6-2/TRBV6-3
DNA: TGTGCCAGCAGTTACTCGATGATCGCTGTAGGGGGTAGGGATCAGCCCCAGCATTTT
CDR3: CASSYSMIAVGGRDQPQHF

D: NA
J: TRBJ2-2
size: NA
V: TRBV9
DNA: TGTGCCAGCAGGGAGGCAGAGAACACCGGGGAGCTGTTTTTT
CDR3: CASREAENTGELFF

D: NA
J: TRBJ1-2
size: NA
V: TRBV6-5
DNA: TGTGCCAGCAGTTACTCCCCAGGAAATGTATATGGCTACACCTTC
CDR3: CASSYSPGNVYGYTF

D: NA
J: TRBJ2-5
size: NA
V: TRBV5-4
DNA: TGTGCCAGCAGCTCCTACAGGGTAGGAAAGACCCAGTACTTC
CDR3: CASSSYRVGKTQYF

D: TRBD1
J: TRBJ1-6
size: few
V: TRBV5-4
DNA: TGTGCCAGCAGCCTGACCGGGACAGGGGACTTCGCACCCCTCCACTTT
CDR3: CASSLTGTGDFAPLHF

D: NA
J: TRBJ1-4
size: NA
V: TRBV19
DNA: TGTGCCAGTAGTGGCCACACCAGAAATGAAAAACTGTTTTTT
CDR3: CASSGHTRNEKLFF

D: TRBD2
J: TRBJ2-7
size: NA
V: TRBV4-2
DNA: TGTGCCAGCAGCCAAGCTAGCGGGGGTTACGAGCAGTACTTC
CDR3: CASSQASGGYEQYF

D: TRBD1
J: TRBJ2-5
size: NA
V: TRBV6-6
DNA: TGTGCCAGCAGCGATCCGGACAGGGACCTCCAAGAGACCCAGTACTTC
CDR3: CASSDPDRDLQETQYF

D: TRBD1
J: TRBJ1-2
size: NA
V: TRBV7-2
DNA: TGTGCCAGCAGCTTATACTTCACAGGGGGTAACTATGGCTACACCTTC
CDR3: CASSLYFTGGNYGYTF

D: TRBD2
J: TRBJ2-1
size: once
V: TRBV7-7
DNA: TGTGCTAGCAGCTTAGCCCTAGCGGGGACTGGCAATGAGCAGTTCTTC
CDR3: CASSLALAGTGNEQFF

D: TRBD2
J: TRBJ2-5
size: NA
V: TRBV14
DNA: TGTGCCAGCAGCCCATGGACTAGCGCCGAAGAGACCCAGTACTTC
CDR3: CASSPWTSAEETQYF

D: TRBD1
J: TRBJ1-1
size: NA
V: TRBV29-1
DNA: TGCAGCGTGACAGGGGGAGTTACTGAAGCTTTCTTT
CDR3: CSVTGGVTEAFF

D: NA
J: TRBJ1-3
size: NA
V: TRBV25-1
DNA: TGTGCCAGCAGCCATAGCGGGGAGGGCTCTGGAAACACCATATATTTT
CDR3: CASSHSGEGSGNTIYF

D: NA
J: TRBJ1-2
size: NA
V: TRBV19
DNA: TGTGCCAGTAGTATGACACAGGGCTATGGCTACACCTTC
CDR3: CASSMTQGYGYTF

D: NA
J: TRBJ1-1
size: NA
V: TRBV18
DNA: TGTGCCAGCTCACCACGGTTGTCGGGGTCTGACACTGAAGCTTTCTTT
CDR3: CASSPRLSGSDTEAFF

D: NA
J: TRBJ2-7
size: NA
V: TRBV14
DNA: TGTGCCAGCAGCCATTCGCGCGCGAGGTACGAGCAGTACTTC
CDR3: CASSHSRARYEQYF

D: NA
J: TRBJ1-2
size: NA
V: TRBV7-6
DNA: TGTGCCAGCAGCCCCATTGACATGAAGAAAATTAACTATGGCTACACCTTC
CDR3: CASSPIDMKKINYGYTF

D: TRBD2
J: TRBJ2-1
size: NA
V: TRBV19
DNA: TGTGCCAGTAGTCAGGGCGGGGGGGCCAATTTCAATGAGCAGTTCTTC
CDR3: CASSQGGGANFNEQFF

D: NA
J: TRBJ1-6
size: NA
V: TRBV6-6
DNA: TGTGCCAGCAGGGGGACTAGGGGTGGTTCACCCCTCCACTTT
CDR3: CASRGTRGGSPLHF

D: TRBD2
J: TRBJ2-5
size: NA
V: TRBV19
DNA: TGTGCCAGTAGTTTCCAAGCGGGGGTTCGAGAGACCCAGTACTTC
CDR3: CASSFQAGVRETQYF

D: NA
J: TRBJ2-5
size: NA
V: TRBV14
DNA: TGTGCCAGCAGCCTCCGCGAGGGTCTGAGTTCAGAGACCCAGTACTTC
CDR3: CASSLREGLSSETQYF

D: TRBD1
J: TRBJ1-2
size: NA
V: TRBV6-5
DNA: TGTGCCAGCAGTTTTCAACCCGGGACAGGGAACTATGGCTACACCTTC
CDR3: CASSFQPGTGNYGYTF

D: NA
J: TRBJ1-1
size: NA
V: TRBV6-6
DNA: TGTGCCAGCAGCCGGACTGAAGCTTTCTTT
CDR3: CASSRTEAFF

D: NA
J: TRBJ1-5
size: few
V: TRBV5-6
DNA: TGTGCCAGCAGCGTTCCTCGGGACAAGACATTTCTTAGCAATCAGCCCCAGCATTTT
CDR3: CASSVPRDKTFLSNQPQHF